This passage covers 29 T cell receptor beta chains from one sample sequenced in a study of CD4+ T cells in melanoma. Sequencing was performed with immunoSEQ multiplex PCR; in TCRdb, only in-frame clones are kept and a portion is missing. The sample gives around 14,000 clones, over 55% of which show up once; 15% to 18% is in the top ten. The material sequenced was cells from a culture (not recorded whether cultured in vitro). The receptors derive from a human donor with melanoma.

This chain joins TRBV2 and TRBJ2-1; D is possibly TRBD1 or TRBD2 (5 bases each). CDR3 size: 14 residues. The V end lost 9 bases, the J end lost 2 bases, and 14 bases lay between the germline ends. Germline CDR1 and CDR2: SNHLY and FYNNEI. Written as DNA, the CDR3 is TGTGCCAGGTCCGGGACCGAAGCCTACAATGAGCAGTTCTTC. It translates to CARSGTEAYNEQFF.

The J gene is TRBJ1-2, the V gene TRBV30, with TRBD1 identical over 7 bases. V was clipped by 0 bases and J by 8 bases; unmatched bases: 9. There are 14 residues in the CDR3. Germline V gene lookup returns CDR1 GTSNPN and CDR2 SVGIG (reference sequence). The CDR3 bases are TGTGCCTGGAGTGTTAAAGGGGCAGGGGGGGGCTACACCTTC. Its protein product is CAWSVKGAGGGYTF.

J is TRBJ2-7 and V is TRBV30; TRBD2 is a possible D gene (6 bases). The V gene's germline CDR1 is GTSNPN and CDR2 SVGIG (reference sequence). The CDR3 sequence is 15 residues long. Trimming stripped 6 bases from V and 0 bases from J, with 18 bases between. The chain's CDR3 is CACTGAFGSSYEQYF. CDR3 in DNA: TGTGCCTGCACCGGGGCTTTCGGGAGCTCCTACGAGCAGTACTTC.

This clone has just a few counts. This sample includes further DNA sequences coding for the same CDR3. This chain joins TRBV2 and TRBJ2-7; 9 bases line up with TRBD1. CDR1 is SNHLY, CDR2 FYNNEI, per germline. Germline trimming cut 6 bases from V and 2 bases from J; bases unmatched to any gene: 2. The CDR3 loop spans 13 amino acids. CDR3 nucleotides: TGTGCCAGCAGGGGGACAGGGCCCTACGAGCAGTACTTC. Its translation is CASRGTGPYEQYF. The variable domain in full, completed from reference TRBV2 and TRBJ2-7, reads EPEVTQTPSHQVTQMGQEVILRCVPISNHLYFYWYRQILGQKVEFLVSFYNNEISEKSEIFDDQFSVERPDGSNFTLKIRSTKLEDSAMYFCASRGTGPYEQYFGPGTRLTVT.

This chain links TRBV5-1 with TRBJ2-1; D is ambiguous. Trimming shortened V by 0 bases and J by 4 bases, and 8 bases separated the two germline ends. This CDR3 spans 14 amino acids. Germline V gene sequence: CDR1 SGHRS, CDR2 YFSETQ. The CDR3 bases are TGCGCCAGCAGCTTGGCTGCTGATTACAATGAGCAGTTCTTC. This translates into CASSLAADYNEQFF.

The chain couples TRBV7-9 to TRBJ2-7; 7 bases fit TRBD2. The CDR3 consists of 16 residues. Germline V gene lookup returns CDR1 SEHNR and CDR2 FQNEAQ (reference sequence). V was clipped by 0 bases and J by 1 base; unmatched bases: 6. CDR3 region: CASSLAYGGSSYEQYF. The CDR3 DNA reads TGTGCCAGCAGCTTAGCGTACGGGGGGAGTTCCTACGAGCAGTACTTC.

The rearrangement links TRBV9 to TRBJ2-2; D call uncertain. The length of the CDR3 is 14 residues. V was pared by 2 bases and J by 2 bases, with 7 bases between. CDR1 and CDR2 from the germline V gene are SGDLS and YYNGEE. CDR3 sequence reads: CASSVGPNTGELFF. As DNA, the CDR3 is TGTGCCAGCAGCGTCGGTCCTAACACCGGGGAGCTGTTTTTT.

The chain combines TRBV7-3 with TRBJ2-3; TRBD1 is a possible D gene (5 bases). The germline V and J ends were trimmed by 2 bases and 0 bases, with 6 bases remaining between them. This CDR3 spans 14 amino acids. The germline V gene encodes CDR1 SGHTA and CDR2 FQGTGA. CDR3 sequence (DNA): TGTGCCAGCAGCTTAGGGGCTAGCACAGATACGCAGTATTTT. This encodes CASSLGASTDTQYF. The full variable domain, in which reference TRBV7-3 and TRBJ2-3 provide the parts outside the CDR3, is GAGVSQTPSNKVTEKGKYVELRCDPISGHTALYWYRQSLGQGPEFLIYFQGTGAADDSGLPNDRFFAVRPEGSVSTLKIQRTERGDSAVYLCASSLGASTDTQYFGPGTRLTVL.

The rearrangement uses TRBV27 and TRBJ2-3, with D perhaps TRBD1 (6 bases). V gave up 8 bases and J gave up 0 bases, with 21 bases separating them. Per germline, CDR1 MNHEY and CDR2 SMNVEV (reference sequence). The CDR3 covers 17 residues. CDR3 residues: CASASTGRAWSTDTQYF. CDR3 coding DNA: TGTGCCAGCGCTTCTACAGGGCGTGCGTGGAGCACAGATACGCAGTATTTT.

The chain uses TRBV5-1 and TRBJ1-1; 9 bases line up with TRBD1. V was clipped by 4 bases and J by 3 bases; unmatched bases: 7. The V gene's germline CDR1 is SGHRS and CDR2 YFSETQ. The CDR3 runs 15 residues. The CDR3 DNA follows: TGCGCCAGCAGCAGGGCCGGGACAGGGTACACTGAAGCTTTCTTT. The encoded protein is CASSRAGTGYTEAFF.

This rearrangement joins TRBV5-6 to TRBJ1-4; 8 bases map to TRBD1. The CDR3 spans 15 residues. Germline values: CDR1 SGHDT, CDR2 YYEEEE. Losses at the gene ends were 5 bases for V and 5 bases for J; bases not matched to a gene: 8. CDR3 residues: CASSATGGGNEKLFF. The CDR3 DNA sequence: TGTGCCAGCAGTGCCACAGGGGGAGGAAATGAAAAACTGTTTTTT. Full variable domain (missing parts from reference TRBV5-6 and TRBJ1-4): DAGVTQSPTHLIKTRGQQVTLRCSPKSGHDTVSWYQQALGQGPQFIFQYYEEEERQRGNFPDRFSGHQFPNYSSELNVNALLLGDSALYLCASSATGGGNEKLFFGSGTQLSVL.

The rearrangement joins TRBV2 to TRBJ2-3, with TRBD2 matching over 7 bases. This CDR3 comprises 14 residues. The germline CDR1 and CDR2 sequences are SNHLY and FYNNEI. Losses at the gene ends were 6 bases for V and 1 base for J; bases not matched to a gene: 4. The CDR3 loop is CASRISGGTDTQYF. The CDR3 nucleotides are TGTGCCAGCAGAATAAGCGGGGGCACAGATACGCAGTATTTT.

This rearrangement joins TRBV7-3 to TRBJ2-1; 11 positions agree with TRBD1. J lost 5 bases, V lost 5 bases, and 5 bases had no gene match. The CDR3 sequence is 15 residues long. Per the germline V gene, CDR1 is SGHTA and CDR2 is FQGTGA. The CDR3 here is CASSRGQGGNNEQFF. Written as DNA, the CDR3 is TGTGCCAGCAGCCGGGGACAGGGGGGAAACAATGAGCAGTTCTTC.

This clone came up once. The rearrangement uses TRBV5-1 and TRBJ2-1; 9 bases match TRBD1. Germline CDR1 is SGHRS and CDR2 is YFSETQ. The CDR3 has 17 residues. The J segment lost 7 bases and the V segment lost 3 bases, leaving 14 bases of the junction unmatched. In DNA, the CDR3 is TGCGCCAGCAGCTGGGCCCCGGGACAGGGAAAGGGGAATGAGCAGTTCTTC. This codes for CASSWAPGQGKGNEQFF.

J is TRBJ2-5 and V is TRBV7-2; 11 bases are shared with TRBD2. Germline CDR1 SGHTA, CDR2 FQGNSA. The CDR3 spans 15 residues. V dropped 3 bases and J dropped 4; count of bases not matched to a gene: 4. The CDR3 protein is CASSFSGGAVETQYF. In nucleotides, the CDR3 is TGTGCCAGCAGCTTTAGCGGGGGGGCGGTAGAGACCCAGTACTTC. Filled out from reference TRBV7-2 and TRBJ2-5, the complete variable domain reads GAGVSQSPSNKVTEKGKDVELRCDPISGHTALYWYRQSLGQGLEFLIYFQGNSAPDKSGLPSDRFSAERTGGSVSTLTIQRTQQEDSAVYLCASSFSGGAVETQYFGPGTRLLVL.

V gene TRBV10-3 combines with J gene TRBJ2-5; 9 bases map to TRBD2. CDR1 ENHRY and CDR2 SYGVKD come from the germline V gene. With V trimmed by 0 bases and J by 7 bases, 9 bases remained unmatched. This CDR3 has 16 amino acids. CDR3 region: CAISESERGVRGTQYF. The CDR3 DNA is TGTGCCATCAGTGAGTCGGAGCGGGGGGTTAGAGGGACCCAGTACTTC.

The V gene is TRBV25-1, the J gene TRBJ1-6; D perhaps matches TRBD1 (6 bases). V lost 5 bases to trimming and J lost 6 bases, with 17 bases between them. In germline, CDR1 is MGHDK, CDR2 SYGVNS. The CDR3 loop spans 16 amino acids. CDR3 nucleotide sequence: TGTGCCAGCAGTTTAGGGGACACGAGATTTAATTCACCCCTCCACTTT. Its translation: CASSLGDTRFNSPLHF.

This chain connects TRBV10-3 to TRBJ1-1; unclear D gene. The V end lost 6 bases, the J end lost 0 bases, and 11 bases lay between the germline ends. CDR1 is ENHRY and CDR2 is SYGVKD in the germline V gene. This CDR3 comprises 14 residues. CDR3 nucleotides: TGTGCCATCAGCGTTGGAAGGATGAACACTGAAGCTTTCTTT. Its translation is CAISVGRMNTEAFF.

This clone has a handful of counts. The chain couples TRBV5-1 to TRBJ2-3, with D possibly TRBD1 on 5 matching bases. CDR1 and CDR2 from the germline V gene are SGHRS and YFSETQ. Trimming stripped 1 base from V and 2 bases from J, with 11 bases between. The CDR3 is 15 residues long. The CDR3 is CASSLFGRATDTQYF. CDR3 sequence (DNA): TGCGCCAGCAGCTTGTTTGGCAGGGCCACAGATACGCAGTATTTT.

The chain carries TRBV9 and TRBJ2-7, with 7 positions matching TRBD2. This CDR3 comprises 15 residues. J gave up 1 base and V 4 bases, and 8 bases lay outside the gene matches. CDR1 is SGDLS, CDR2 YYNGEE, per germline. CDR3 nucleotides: TGTGCCAGCAGCCGCGGGGGATCGGGTTCCTACGAGCAGTACTTC. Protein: CASSRGGSGSYEQYF.

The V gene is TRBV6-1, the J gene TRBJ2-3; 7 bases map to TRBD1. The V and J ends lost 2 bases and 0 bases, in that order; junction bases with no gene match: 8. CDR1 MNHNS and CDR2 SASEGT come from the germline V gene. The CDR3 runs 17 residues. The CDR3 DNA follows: TGTGCCAGCAGTGAAAGGGGGCGTCTAACAAGCACAGATACGCAGTATTTT. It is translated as CASSERGRLTSTDTQYF.

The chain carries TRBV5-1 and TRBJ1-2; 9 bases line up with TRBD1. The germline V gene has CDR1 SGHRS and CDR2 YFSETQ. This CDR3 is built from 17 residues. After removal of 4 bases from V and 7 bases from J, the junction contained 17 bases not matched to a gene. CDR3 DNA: TGCGCCAGCAGCCAGAATCCGCCCGGACAGGGGTACTCTGGCTACACCTTC. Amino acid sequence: CASSQNPPGQGYSGYTF.

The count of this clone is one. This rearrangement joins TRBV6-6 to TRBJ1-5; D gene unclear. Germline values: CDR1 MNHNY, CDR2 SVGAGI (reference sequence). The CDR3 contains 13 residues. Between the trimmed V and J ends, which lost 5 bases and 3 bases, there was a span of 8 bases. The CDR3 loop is CASSPGANQPQHF. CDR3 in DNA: TGTGCCAGCAGTCCCGGAGCCAATCAGCCCCAGCATTTT.

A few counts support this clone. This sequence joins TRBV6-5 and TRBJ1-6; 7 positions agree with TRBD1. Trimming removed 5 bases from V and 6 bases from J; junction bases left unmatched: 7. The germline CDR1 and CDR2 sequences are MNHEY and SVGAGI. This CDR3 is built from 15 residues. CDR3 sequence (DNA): TGTGCCAGCAGTCAGACCGGGACAGCTAATTCACCCCTCCACTTT. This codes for CASSQTGTANSPLHF.

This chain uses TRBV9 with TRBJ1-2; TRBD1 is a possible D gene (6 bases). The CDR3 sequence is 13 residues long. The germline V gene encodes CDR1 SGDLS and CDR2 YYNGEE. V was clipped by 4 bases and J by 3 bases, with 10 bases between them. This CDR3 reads CASSMGADYGYTF. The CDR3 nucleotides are TGTGCCAGCAGCATGGGGGCCGACTATGGCTACACCTTC.

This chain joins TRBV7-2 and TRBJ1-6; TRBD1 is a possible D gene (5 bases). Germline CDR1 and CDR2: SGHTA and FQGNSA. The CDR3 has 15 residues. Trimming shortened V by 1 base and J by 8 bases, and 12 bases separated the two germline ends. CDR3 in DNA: TGTGCCAGCAGCTTAGGCCAGGGACTGGATTCACCCCTCCACTTT. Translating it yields CASSLGQGLDSPLHF.

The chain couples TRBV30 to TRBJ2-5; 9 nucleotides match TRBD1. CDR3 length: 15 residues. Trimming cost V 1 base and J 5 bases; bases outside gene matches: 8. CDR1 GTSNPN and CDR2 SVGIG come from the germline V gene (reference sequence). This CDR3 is CAWSGGTGWRETQYF. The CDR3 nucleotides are TGTGCCTGGAGTGGGGGGACAGGGTGGAGGGAGACCCAGTACTTC.

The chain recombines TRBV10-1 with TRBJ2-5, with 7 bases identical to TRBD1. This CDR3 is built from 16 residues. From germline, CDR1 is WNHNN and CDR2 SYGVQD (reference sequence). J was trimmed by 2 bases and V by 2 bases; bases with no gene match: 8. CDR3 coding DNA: TGCGCCAGCAGTGAGGGGCAGGGGGTTACGCAAGAGACCCAGTACTTC. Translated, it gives CASSEGQGVTQETQYF.

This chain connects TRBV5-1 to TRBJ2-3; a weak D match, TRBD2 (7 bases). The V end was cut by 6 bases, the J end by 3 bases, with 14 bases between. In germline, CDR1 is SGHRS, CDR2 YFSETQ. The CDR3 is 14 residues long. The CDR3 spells CASTRGGLTDTQYF. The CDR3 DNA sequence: TGCGCCAGCACCCGCGGGGGCCTGACAGATACGCAGTATTTT.